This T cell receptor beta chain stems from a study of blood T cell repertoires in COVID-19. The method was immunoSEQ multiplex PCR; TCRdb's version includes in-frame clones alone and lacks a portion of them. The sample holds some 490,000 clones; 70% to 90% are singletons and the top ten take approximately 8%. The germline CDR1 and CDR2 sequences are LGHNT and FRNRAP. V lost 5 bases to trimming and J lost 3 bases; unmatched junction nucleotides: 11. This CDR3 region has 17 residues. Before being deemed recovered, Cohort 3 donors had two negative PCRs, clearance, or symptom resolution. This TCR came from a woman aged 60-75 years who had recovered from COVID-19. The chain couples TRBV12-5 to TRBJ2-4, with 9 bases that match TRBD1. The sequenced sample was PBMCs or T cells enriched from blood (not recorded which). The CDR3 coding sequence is TGTGCTAGTGGTCCTTTTACAGGGGGCTGGGGCAAAAACATTCAGTACTTC. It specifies CASGPFTGGWGKNIQYF.